This entry is about one TCR beta chain. What it binds is not known. Sample-barcoded 5' priming and a J-beta primer mix drove a second PCR of about 7 to 12 cycles. Each of the cDNA molecules was tagged by a template-switch adaptor with 12 random nucleotides. TCRdb re-analysed the 5' RACE reads in MiXCR, keeping a single row per CDR3 protein. The profile shows around 900,000 distinct CDR3 sequences, around 54% of them singletons. The data derive from a study of blood T cells in healthy people across ages. Regarding the study as a whole: TCR beta diversity correlated strongly with naive T cell percentage.

CDR3 size: 16 residues. V lost 4 bases and J 11 bases, leaving 26 bases between the germline ends. Germline V gene lookup returns CDR1 KGHSH and CDR2 LQKENI. The clonotype originates from a woman aged 55-70 years in good health. The V and J genes are TRBV18 and TRBJ2-5; possible D gene TRBD1, 7 bases. Sequenced sample: blood. CDR3: CASSLRAGQLYNEQYF. The CDR3 DNA follows: TGTGCCAGCTCACTACGGGCGGGACAGCTTTACAATGAGCAGTACTTC.